The clone carrying this T cell receptor (beta chain) showed up just a few times. Its target is unknown. The data stem from a study of CD8+ T cells in alopecia areata. Treatment denoted: oral pan-JAK inhibitor, 5-10 mg twice daily. General study findings and limits: Patients displayed less clarity in TCR sharing than mice, a finding possibly related to HLA. Tofacitinib did not eliminate many expanded lesional clones from scalp or blood.

V was pared by 5 bases and J by 2 bases, with 10 bases between. The CDR3 has 13 amino acids. Germline V CDR1 and CDR2: MNHEY, SMNVEV (reference sequence). RNA was extracted and reverse transcribed into cDNA as the sequencing template. Measured with immunoSEQ multiplex PCR; TCRdb has only the in-frame clones, and not every one. Among over 80,000 clones listed, roughly 46% were seen once. The material sequenced was CD8+ T cells sorted from blood, taken at week 24, from a patient treated with tofacitinib. The clonotype was recovered from a human donor with alopecia areata. V gene TRBV27 combines with J gene TRBJ2-7, with D maybe TRBD2 (5 bases). CDR3: CASSMGSPYEQYF. The CDR3 DNA follows: TGTGCCAGCAGTATGGGGAGTCCCTACGAGCAGTACTTC.